The clone carrying this T cell receptor beta chain showed up just a few times. This CDR3 comprises 13 residues. V lost 4 bases to trimming and J lost 4 bases; unmatched junction nucleotides: 3. The germline gives CDR1 LNHDA, CDR2 SQIVND (reference sequence). The data were taken from a study of blood T cell repertoires in COVID-19. Study background: Specimens from acute and convalescent COVID-19 originated in the United States, Italy and Spain. T cells, B-cell-depleted T cells, or PBMCs provided the cDNA or gDNA that served as material.

As processed by the authors: Reference gene primer amplification yielded estimated nucleated cell counts. The protocol was immunoSEQ multiplex PCR, while the TCRdb copy is restricted to in-frame clones and leaves out a portion. The D gene and trimming were derived from the DNA, and the V and J assignments and clone size from that table. The sample lists 150,000 or so clones; approximately 74% were seen once. The chain is built from TRBV19 and TRBJ1-1; 7 bases align to TRBD1. The sequenced sample consisted of peripheral blood. The sequence was obtained from a woman of 80 years or more with acute or convalescent COVID-19. The CDR3 reads CASSKRQGTEAFF. As DNA, the CDR3 is TGTGCCAGTAGTAAACGACAGGGCACTGAAGCTTTCTTT.